This T cell receptor beta chain was retrieved from a study of shared T cell receptors in the human thymus. The length of the CDR3 is 18 residues. The ends lost 9 bases at V and 3 bases at J; junction bases unmatched: 12. Germline loops: CDR1 LNHDA, CDR2 SQIVND (reference sequence). The repertoire was sequenced with immunoSEQ multiplex PCR; TCRdb's copy has only in-frame clones and lacks some. The sample holds approximately 580,000 clones, around three quarters seen once. The same data also went into a second study, on human thymus T cells. That publication notes: Infants served as donors; they were healthy and Finnish and were having corrective surgery for congenital heart defects. The source of the thymus tissue was resections taken during corrective heart surgery. Gene usage (both V and J) appeared biased in thymic and blood repertoires. Related studies noted strongly shared thymic repertoires across unrelated people.

The chain carries TRBV19 and TRBJ2-2; TRBD2 aligns across 14 bases. The receptor's source is a boy under two years old with a congenital heart defect. The material sequenced was thymocytes. Here the CDR3 DNA reads TGTGCCAGCAGTGATGAGACTAGCGGGAGGGCCCACACCGGGGAGCTGTTTTTT. Translation gives CASSDETSGRAHTGELFF.